This TCR beta chain was profiled in a study of radiotherapy plus CTLA-4 blockade in lung cancer. Trimming took off 2 bases at V and 6 bases at J, with 13 bases between the two ends. Germline V gene lookup returns CDR1 MDHEN and CDR2 SYDVKM. The CDR3 covers 15 residues. The repertoire was sequenced with immunoSEQ multiplex PCR; TCRdb's copy has only in-frame clones and lacks some. The data hold tens of thousands of clones, with about 79% observed a single time. This clonotype was obtained from a human donor with non-small cell lung cancer that progressed on radiotherapy plus ipilimumab. This rearrangement joins TRBV28 to TRBJ2-2; D is possibly TRBD1 (5 bases). Here the sequenced sample was peripheral blood, taken from a patient treated with radiotherapy plus ipilimumab. CDR3 DNA sequence: TGTGCCAGCAGTTTAGGGCAGGGTCGATCCGGGGAGCTGTTTTTT. Residues: CASSLGQGRSGELFF. The variable domain in full, with the rest retrieved from reference TRBV28 and TRBJ2-2, is DVKVTQSSRYLVKRTGEKVFLECVQDMDHENMFWYRQDPGLGLRLIYFSYDVKMKEKGDIPEGYSVSREKKERFSLILESASTNQTSMYLCASSLGQGRSGELFFGEGSRLTVL.